The source of this T cell receptor (beta chain) is a study of cytomegalovirus exposure and HLA in healthy donors. Study-wide results and limits: According to a later analysis, donors in an Asian-associated ancestry cluster reportedly had fewer N-insertions than the approximately 670-donor mean.

This PCR relied on a set of 60 Vbeta primers and 13 Jbeta primers. The protocol was immunoSEQ multiplex PCR, while the TCRdb copy is restricted to in-frame clones and leaves out a portion. The sample contains about 150,000 clones, over 55% of which appear only once. The V segment lost 4 bases and the J segment 10 bases; nucleotides outside the gene matches: 11. Per the germline V gene, CDR1 is SGHRS and CDR2 is YFSETQ. This CDR3 has 15 residues. Comments on this clone: Its specificity is unknown.

This chain joins TRBV5-1 and TRBJ2-3; 11 bases are a match to TRBD2. This sequence was found in a middle-aged man in good health and CMV-seronegative. The sequenced sample was PBMCs. In nucleotides, the CDR3 is TGCGCCAGCAGCCTCCCTAGCGGGAGGACGGCATCGCAGTATTTT. Translating gives CASSLPSGRTASQYF.